Listed below are T cell receptor beta chains from one sample, sequenced in a study of OX40 agonist ivuxolimab in advanced cancers. Method: immunoSEQ multiplex PCR; TCRdb's copy keeps in-frame clones and lacks some. The sample includes roughly 24,000 clones, roughly 79% of them seen just once. Specimen: CD4+ or CD8+ T cells sorted from blood, collected in a trial of the OX40 agonist ivuxolimab. These receptors were collected from an adult with an advanced solid tumor such as melanoma, head and neck, liver or kidney cancer. Each CDR3 is given with its conserved first and last residue. A D gene is named only where the DNA matches it firmly. The size entry is marked missing in some rows and otherwise reads once, few, many or a size class.

j_call d_call clone_size cdr3_length v_call cdr3_nt cdr3_aa
TRBJ2-3 TRBD1 - 14 TRBV19 TGTGCCAGTAGCCCATCGACAGGGGCAGATACGCAGTATTTT CASSPSTGADTQYF
TRBJ1-4 - - 13 TRBV27 TGTGCCAGCAGTTCGGAGGGAGATGAAAAACTGTTTTTT CASSSEGDEKLFF
TRBJ2-7 - many 13 TRBV28 TGTGCCAGCAGCCCCCCGAGCTCCTACGAGCAGTACTTC CASSPPSSYEQYF
TRBJ1-4 - - 15 TRBV7-3 TGTGCCAGCAGTTTTCGGGACGCCTCTAATGAAAAACTGTTTTTT CASSFRDASNEKLFF
TRBJ2-1 TRBD2 - 16 TRBV6-5 TGTGCCAGCAGTTACTCGTGGCGGGAGAAGAGCAATGAGCAGTTCTTC CASSYSWREKSNEQFF
TRBJ2-1 - few 17 TRBV11-2 TGTGCCAGCAGCTTAGTAGATACCATCAGCTCCTACAATGAGCAGTTCTTC CASSLVDTISSYNEQFF
TRBJ2-7 TRBD1 - 13 TRBV6-1 TGTGCCAGCACCGGGACAGACTCCTACGAGCAGTACTTC CASTGTDSYEQYF
TRBJ1-1 - - 14 TRBV27 TGTGCCAGCAGTTTAATAGGAGGATCCACTGAAGCTTTCTTT CASSLIGGSTEAFF
TRBJ1-2 - - 14 TRBV19 TGTGCCAGTAGTATTCGGACCGCCTTGTGGGGCTACACCTTC CASSIRTALWGYTF
TRBJ2-5 - - 15 TRBV9 TGTGCCAGCAGCGTAGGAGCTTCCTGGGAAGAGACCCAGTACTTC CASSVGASWEETQYF
TRBJ1-5 TRBD1 few 15 TRBV27 TGTGCCAGCAGTGCCTCCGGGACAGGGGGCCAGCCCCAGCATTTT CASSASGTGGQPQHF
TRBJ2-6 - - 15 TRBV7-6 TGTGCCAGCAGCTTAGGAGCCTCTGGGGCCAACGTCCTGACTTTC CASSLGASGANVLTF
TRBJ1-1 - - 14 TRBV11-2 TGTGCCAGCAGCTTAGAAGGGGATGCCACTGAAGCTTTCTTT CASSLEGDATEAFF
TRBJ1-1 - - 11 TRBV20-1 TGCAGTGCCTACGAGAACACTGAAGCTTTCTTT CSAYENTEAFF
TRBJ1-4 - - 14 TRBV13 TGTGCCAGCAGCTTAGCGTCAACTAATGAAAAACTGTTTTTT CASSLASTNEKLFF
TRBJ2-1 TRBD1 medium-sized 16 TRBV2 TGTGCCAGCAGTTCTCCGGGACAGGGGGCGAGTAATGAGCAGTTCTTC CASSSPGQGASNEQFF
TRBJ1-4 - - 17 TRBV2 TGTGCCAGCAGTGAAGCGCTTCTCACGGACCATCAGGAAAAACTGTTTTTT CASSEALLTDHQEKLFF
TRBJ1-1 - few 13 TRBV19 TGTGCCAGTAGTGCACAGGGGAACACTGAAGCTTTCTTT CASSAQGNTEAFF
TRBJ1-5 - medium-sized 16 TRBV4-2 TGTGCCAGCAGCCAAGATTGGCAGACTAGCAATCAGCCCCAGCATTTT CASSQDWQTSNQPQHF
TRBJ1-1 TRBD1 - 14 TRBV5-4 TGTGCCAGCAGCTTACAGGGGGCGTTCACTGAAGCTTTCTTT CASSLQGAFTEAFF
TRBJ2-3 - - 14 TRBV7-9 TGTGCCAGCAGCCATCGGGACTGGGAAGATACGCAGTATTTT CASSHRDWEDTQYF
TRBJ2-1 TRBD2 - 20 TRBV7-6 TGTGCCAGCAGCGGCAATACGGGACTAGCGGGGGGGCGTTCCTACAATGAGCAGTTCTTC CASSGNTGLAGGRSYNEQFF
TRBJ2-3 TRBD2 - 16 TRBV4-3 TGCGCCAGCAGCCAGAGAGCGGGGGGGCCGGGAGATACGCAGTATTTT CASSQRAGGPGDTQYF